This T cell receptor (beta chain) was found in a study of T-cell reconstitution after alpha-beta-depleted transplantation in children. V was cut by 6 bases and J by 8 bases, with 19 bases left in between. CDR3 length: 13 amino acids. Germline values: CDR1 DFQATT, CDR2 SNEGSKA (reference sequence). This clonotype showed up just a few times. Researchers prepared the TCRbeta library using unique molecular identifiers, the study reports. TCRdb ran MiXCR on the PCR reads and lists one entry per CDR3 protein. Among around 100,000 distinct CDR3 sequences, 9% to 12% were seen once, and the ten largest hold 30% to 35%.

This clonotype was sampled from a boy aged 2 to 10 with acute lymphoblastic leukemia, due to receive a stem cell transplant. The rearrangement links TRBV20-1 to TRBJ1-1; D perhaps matches TRBD1 (5 bases). The sample was PBMCs, taken before TCRalphabeta/CD19-depleted stem cell transplant. CDR3 loop: CSADKMGDSEAFF. CDR3 in DNA: TGCAGTGCCGATAAGATGGGGGATTCCGAAGCTTTCTTT.